This paragraph covers one TCR beta chain sequence. What it binds is unknown. The use of a sample-barcoded 5' primer and a J-beta primer mix characterized a second PCR of roughly 6 to 11 cycles. Via MiXCR, TCRdb re-called the 5' RACE reads, giving one row per CDR3 protein. The table shows around 1,500,000 distinct CDR3 sequences, with roughly 28% occurring only once. The data derive from a study of blood T cells in healthy people across ages. Study at large: When template switching was applied, about one barcoded beta molecule was captured per two T cells.

Total RNA extraction produced at least 5.5 micrograms (per sample) for the study. Study-wide points: Roughly linear declines in TCR beta diversity per million T cells occurred with age. Samples with more naive T cells showed higher observed beta diversity.

CDR1 and CDR2 (germline): SGHRS, YFSETQ. The CDR3 length is 16 residues. V lost 1 base and J 4 bases, leaving 15 bases between the germline ends. The sequence derives from a woman in her 30s in good health. Sequencing used blood. The rearrangement uses TRBV5-1 and TRBJ2-1; tentative D call: TRBD2 (5 bases). CDR3 protein: CASSLRQSRGYNEQFF. Written as DNA, the CDR3 is TGCGCCAGCAGCTTGAGGCAGTCTCGGGGTTACAATGAGCAGTTCTTC.